This T cell receptor (beta chain) was recorded in a study of T cell responses to AZD1222 COVID-19 vaccine. Study information: Pooling was applied to second doses at about 4 or about 12 weeks. Findings of the study overall: Spike-specific TCR breadth and depth grew following two AZD1222 doses. Seropositivity was recorded at baseline in only five to seven AZD1222 recipients.

Germline CDR1 reads SNHLY; CDR2 reads FYNNEI. V was cut by 0 bases and J by 0 bases, with 3 bases left in between. The CDR3 consists of 14 residues. Data came from immunoSEQ multiplex PCR; TCRdb stores just in-frame clones and leaves some out. The top ten clones hold approximately 1.2% of a sample with around 100,000 clones, more than 85% of them seen once. Worth noting for this clone: Its antigen is unknown.

The gene calls are TRBV2 and TRBJ1-5; D uncertain. The sample here was peripheral blood, taken on day 0 of AZD1222 vaccination. The receptor's source is an adult in good health. CDR3 residues: CASSEANSNQPQHF. The CDR3, as DNA: TGTGCCAGCAGTGAAGCGAATAGCAATCAGCCCCAGCATTTT.